This T cell receptor (beta chain) was documented in a study of T-cell memory formation after mild COVID-19 (dated by TCRdb to about 2021). Regarding the complete study: TCR sequence clusters from the two donors were found to be largely donor specific. In a couple of donors, T-cell clones that expanded and contracted after mild COVID-19 were followed by sequencing TCRalpha and TCRbeta repertoires longitudinally. The cohort comprised two young, previously healthy adult volunteers, one female and one male.

As encoded in the germline V gene (reference sequence), CDR1 is SGHNT while CDR2 is YYREEE. The CDR3 goes from the cysteine to the phenylalanine over 14 residues. Solely the CDR3 DNA is kept, with 42 bases framed from the first base. Clipping removes 4 bases from V and 7 bases from J, with 7 as the unmatched junction base count. PBMCs were isolated by Ficoll-Paque density gradient centrifugation. On this clonotype: Its antigen specificity is not known. The record has no base qualities; no much larger clone is one base away.

Sequencing used an Illumina NovaSeq 6000. Using 5'RACE with constant-segment primers, TCRalpha and TCRbeta cDNA libraries were constructed, with sample barcodes and unique molecular identifiers added in the process. Trizol reagent was used to extract RNA from every sample. Amplification of the libraries took two PCR steps, and the second step added a second sample barcode plus Illumina TruSeq adapters. Sequencing of libraries was performed on an Illumina NovaSeq with 2 x 150 bp paired-end reads. The authors' analysis ran thus. Demultiplexing of reads and collapsing into UMI-guided consensus sequences were performed with migec v1.2.7. Using mixcr v2.1.11, UMI consensuses were aligned to TRA and TRB V and J templates and then assembled into clonotypes. A clonotype was counted as expanded or contracted only if both edgeR and NoisET called the change significant, with noise models trained on biological replicates. For edgeR calls, a false discovery rate-adjusted p below 0.01 and a log2 fold-change threshold of 1 were applied. As an exploratory analysis of dynamics, max-normalized trajectories of the 1000 most abundant clonotypes were examined with PCA combined with hierarchical clustering. The CD4 or CD8 phenotype of responding clones was assigned using the separately sequenced CD4+ and CD8+ repertoires. The raw public data were reprocessed by TCRdb itself: fastp quality trimming at Q25, MiXCR clonotype calling, in-frame beta chains only. Each CDR3 protein gets just one entry, which takes the most common genes and DNA from the rows behind it. TCRdb's processing, not the authors', yielded these V and J calls. Across this sample there are 350,000 to 500,000 distinct CDR3 sequences, with 20% to 30% seen only once. The top ten constitute 13% of the sample.

Results and caveats for the whole study, not just this receptor: Contracting CD4+ clones were located mainly in the CM and EM memory subsets, whereas CD8+ clones were found to be enriched in EMRA. From day 15 to 85, contracting clones showed balanced CD4/CD8 phenotypes, whereas a second wave of clones that expanded from day 15 to 37 leaned towards CD4+. Some responding clones were detected in pre-infection memory, which suggested that pre-existing cross-reactive memory T cells had joined the SARS-CoV-2 response. The study covered only a couple of mild cases, and larger cohorts including severe cases with pre-infection samples were considered necessary. SARS-CoV-2 specificity of the second-wave clones peaking on day 37 was not confirmed.

The sequence is built from TRBV5-4 and TRBJ2-1; TRBD1 aligns with 8 central bases. The sequence came from an adult woman who had mild COVID-19 (a few samples of this study predate the infection). The sample titles of this study are shuffled in the database, so cell type and time point are left out; the donor was told from shared clones. Sequencing was done on a sample of PBMCs or a T cell subset sorted from them (not recorded which). The DNA is as follows: TGTGCCAGCAGCACGGACAGGGTAGGGAATGAGCAGTTCTTC. Translated, this gives CASSTDRVGNEQFF.